Below, 20 T cell receptor beta chains from the same sample are listed, as sequenced in a study of CD8+CD57+ T cells in acquired aplastic anemia. Genomic DNA acted as the template from which TCR beta VDJ combination and CDR3 sequence profiling were carried out. TCRdb analysed the reads with MiXCR anew, one entry per CDR3 protein. The sample has 100,000 to 150,000 distinct CDR3 sequences; 40% are singletons. In patients chosen for sequencing, flow cytometry had shown CD8+CD57+ cell expansion. Sequenced: sorted CD4+, CD8+, or CD8+CD57+ T cells (not recorded which) from PBMCs. These receptors were taken from a human donor with aplastic anemia.

The chain's CDR3 is CSASRPGRYDCTF. The CDR3 region has the DNA TGCAGTGCTAGCAGACCTGGGCGCTATGACTGCACCTTC. J is TRBJ1-2 and V is TRBV20-1; no firm D call. This CDR3 has 13 residues. V shed 3 bases and J shed 13 bases, with 21 bases lying between them. Germline values: CDR1 DFQATT, CDR2 SNEGSKA (reference sequence).

This clonotype was recorded only once. The chain has TRBV19 and TRBJ1-5, with D unresolved. The V end lost 3 bases, the J end lost 14 bases, and 14 bases lay between the germline ends. The CDR3 loop spans 12 amino acids. Germline V gene sequence: CDR1 LNHDA, CDR2 SQIVND (reference sequence). The CDR3, as DNA: TGTGCCAGTAGTATCCTCGGGCCGTCCGAGCATTTT. Encoded protein: CASSILGPSEHF.

This clonotype was picked up many times. This sequence joins TRBV19 and TRBJ2-7, with 9 positions matching TRBD1. Germline trimming cut 3 bases from V and 0 bases from J; bases unmatched to any gene: 0. The CDR3 extends over 14 amino acids. CDR1 is LNHDA, CDR2 SQIVND, per germline (reference sequence). The CDR3 region has the DNA TGTGCCAGTAGTATGGGACAGGGCTCCTACGAGCAGTACTTC. Amino acids: CASSMGQGSYEQYF.

The chain links TRBV3-1 to TRBJ2-7, with 8 bases lining up with TRBD2. The J segment lost 7 bases and the V segment lost 8 bases, leaving 13 bases of the junction unmatched. The CDR3 sequence is 14 residues long. CDR1 and CDR2 from the germline V gene are LGHDT and YNNKEL (reference sequence). In nucleotides, the CDR3 is TGTGCCAGCGGGATAGGGACTAGATCGAGGGAGCAGTACTTC. This codes for CASGIGTRSREQYF.

The chain combines TRBV10-3 with TRBJ2-3, with 7 bases fitting TRBD2. The CDR3 is made up of 13 amino acids. From germline, CDR1 is ENHRY and CDR2 SYGVKD. The J segment lost 8 bases and the V segment lost 5 bases, leaving 7 bases of the junction unmatched. The CDR3 bases are TGTGCCATCAGTAGCGGGGAGTCTGGTACGCAGTATTTT. Its translation: CAISSGESGTQYF.

This clonotype was recorded many times. This chain uses TRBV6-1 with TRBJ1-6, with unresolved D. CDR3 length: 9 amino acids. Germline V gives CDR1 MNHNS, CDR2 SASEGT. The V end was cut by 11 bases, the J end by 7 bases, with 3 bases between. Here the CDR3 reads CAGNSPLHF. The CDR3 DNA reads TGTGCCGGCAATTCACCCCTCCACTTT.

The J gene is TRBJ2-3, the V gene TRBV7-6; D ambiguous. Trimming cost V 2 bases and J 5 bases, with 5 bases left between them. CDR3 size: 12 residues. Germline V lookup: CDR1 SGHVS, CDR2 FNYEAQ. This CDR3 is CASSLQRDTQYF. The CDR3 region has the DNA TGTGCCAGCAGCTTACAGAGAGATACGCAGTATTTT.

This clonotype was counted many times. J is TRBJ1-1 and V is TRBV5-1; possibly TRBD1 for D (5 bases). CDR3 length: 15 residues. V lost 0 bases to trimming and J lost 4 bases, with 13 bases between them. Germline values: CDR1 SGHRS, CDR2 YFSETQ. The CDR3 loop reads CASSLETADLTEAFF. CDR3 DNA: TGCGCCAGCAGCTTGGAGACAGCCGATCTCACTGAAGCTTTCTTT.

This chain links TRBV11-2 with TRBJ1-6, with TRBD1 identical over 7 bases. This CDR3 has 14 residues. From germline, CDR1 is SGHAT and CDR2 FQNNGV. The V gene end was trimmed by 7 bases and the J gene end by 7 bases; junction bases not matched to a gene: 7. The chain's CDR3 is CASNRQGGNSPLHF. In DNA, the CDR3 is TGTGCCAGCAACCGACAGGGTGGAAATTCACCCCTCCACTTT.

About this clonotype: The junction departs from the called germline gene at one end, perhaps through a read error. This sequence joins TRBV15 and TRBJ1-3, with 9 positions matching TRBD1. Germline V gene sequence: CDR1 LNHNV, CDR2 YYDKDF (reference sequence). The CDR3 length is 16 residues. Written as DNA, the CDR3 is TGTGCCACCAGCAGTCCGGGACAGGGTACTGGAAGCACCATATACTTT. Translating it yields CATSSPGQGTGSTIYF.

The CDR3 bases are TGTGCCAGTCGGGGGAGGGGGATACCGACTTATGGCTACACCTTC. Its translation: CASRGRGIPTYGYTF. The chain employs TRBV28 and TRBJ1-2; D is perhaps TRBD1 (6 bases). V dropped 9 bases and J dropped 5 bases, with 22 bases sitting between them. Germline lookup yields CDR1 MDHEN and CDR2 SYDVKM. There are 15 residues in the CDR3.

In regard to this clonotype: An end of the junction does not agree with germline; a read error may underlie this. The rearrangement links TRBV5-6 to TRBJ2-2; tentative D call: TRBD2 (6 bases). This CDR3 has 16 residues. Per the germline V gene, CDR1 is SGHDT and CDR2 is YYEEEE. DNA of the CDR3: TGTCCCAGCAGCTGGGGGGTCTTCGCGAACACCGGGGAGCTGTTTTTT. Translation gives CPSSWGVFANTGELFF.

Notes on this clonotype: A much larger clone lies one base from this, so it may be a read error. The chain employs TRBV7-9 and TRBJ2-6; D is unresolved. The length of the CDR3 is 13 residues. Germline assignment: CDR1 SEHNR and CDR2 FQNEAQ (reference sequence). Deletions cut 5 bases from V and 4 bases from J, with 6 bases between. The CDR3 here is CASSPVGANVLTF. As DNA, the CDR3 is TGTGCCAGCAGCCCGGTGGGGGCCAACGTCCTGACTTTC.

This clonotype was detected many times. This chain connects TRBV27 to TRBJ1-6; no clear D gene. There are 15 residues in the CDR3. The V gene lost 5 bases and the J gene lost 8 bases, with 16 bases spanning the gap. CDR1 is MNHEY, CDR2 SMNVEV, per germline (reference sequence). The CDR3 spells CASSPRALGHSPLHF. CDR3 DNA: TGTGCCAGCAGTCCCCGGGCCCTAGGTCATTCACCCCTCCACTTT.

This rearrangement joins TRBV10-2 to TRBJ1-1; D call uncertain. The ends were cut back, 2 bases at V and 0 bases at J, with 7 bases in the middle. The CDR3 has 14 residues. Germline V gene data show CDR1 as WSHSY and CDR2 as SAAADI. In DNA, the CDR3 is TGCGCCAGCAGTGAGGCGGGCCTGAACACTGAAGCTTTCTTT. Its protein product is CASSEAGLNTEAFF.

This clonotype has more than one count but fewer than ten. Being one base from a much bigger clone, this may be a read error. This chain uses TRBV19 with TRBJ2-1; D is ambiguous. Germline CDR1 is LNHDA and CDR2 is SQIVND (reference sequence). Trimming took 2 bases from V and 6 from J, leaving 11 bases between them. The CDR3 is 14 amino acids. This CDR3 is CASSISLISNEQFF. The CDR3 DNA reads TGTGCCAGTAGTATATCGCTTATATCCAATGAGCAGTTCTTC.

This clonotype was observed a handful of times. A much larger clone lies one base from this, so it may be a read error. The conserved final phenylalanine or tryptophan is absent from the CDR3, which likely points to a read error. The chain links TRBV7-9 to TRBJ1-3, with D possibly TRBD1 on 6 matching bases. Trimming pared 5 bases from V and 0 bases from J, leaving 11 bases between. The CDR3 covers 15 residues. Per the germline V gene, CDR1 is SEHNR and CDR2 is FQNEAQ (reference sequence). The CDR3 DNA follows: TGTGCCAGCAGCCTAAGACAGGTCTCTGGAAACACCATATATCTT. Encoded protein: CASSLRQVSGNTIYL.

With respect to this clonotype: A junction boundary mismatches the germline segment, possibly from a read error. CDR3 amino acids: CASTSLRDSNEELFF. The CDR3 bases are TGTGCCAGCACAAGCCTCCGGGACAGTAATGAAGAACTGTTTTTT. The rearrangement links TRBV2 to TRBJ1-4; 7 positions match TRBD1. CDR1 is SNHLY and CDR2 is FYNNEI in the germline V gene. The CDR3 covers 15 residues.

The chain is built from TRBV10-3 and TRBJ2-7, with a tentative D call TRBD1 (6 bases). This CDR3 has 12 amino acids. The germline CDR1 and CDR2 sequences are ENHRY and SYGVKD. Between the trimmed V and J ends, which lost 9 bases and 0 bases, there was a span of 9 bases. In DNA, the CDR3 is TGTGCCATGGACAGCCTCTCCTACGAGCAGTACTTC. It encodes CAMDSLSYEQYF.

The chain uses TRBV25-1 and TRBJ2-2; 7 bases align to TRBD2. CDR1 and CDR2 (germline): MGHDK, SYGVNS. The V and J ends lost 5 bases and 5 bases, in that order; junction bases with no gene match: 8. This CDR3 region has 15 residues. CDR3 nucleotide sequence: TGTGCCAGCAGTAGTTCGTCGCGGGGGACCGGGGAGCTGTTTTTT. It translates to CASSSSSRGTGELFF.